The 30 T cell receptor beta chains given below trace back to one sample, sequenced in a study of blood T cell repertoires in COVID-19. The protocol was immunoSEQ multiplex PCR, while the TCRdb copy is restricted to in-frame clones and leaves out a portion. Of about 100,000 clones in the sample, under 95% are singletons; the top ten hold roughly 1.2%. What was sequenced was peripheral blood. The receptors derive from a woman aged 25 to 39 with acute or convalescent COVID-19.

With regard to this clone: This sample also contains other DNA sequences that code for the same CDR3. V usage is TRBV9 and J usage is TRBJ1-3, with D maybe TRBD1 (5 bases). This CDR3 is 14 amino acids long. In germline, CDR1 is SGDLS, CDR2 YYNGEE. V was pared by 2 bases and J by 3 bases, with 9 bases between. The CDR3 region is CASSVRAVGNTIYF. The CDR3 nucleotides are TGTGCCAGCAGCGTCAGGGCTGTTGGAAACACCATATATTTT.

The chain is built from TRBV12-5 and TRBJ2-3; the D gene is possibly TRBD1 (6 bases). The CDR3 is 15 residues long. Germline CDR1 and CDR2: LGHNT and FRNRAP. Trimming cost V 6 bases and J 4 bases, with 17 bases left between them. CDR3 DNA sequence: TGTGCTAGTGGCTCAGCTGACAGGTACTCAGATACGCAGTATTTT. It specifies CASGSADRYSDTQYF.

V gene TRBV30 combines with J gene TRBJ1-5; D gene ambiguous. The CDR3 has 14 residues. Germline loops: CDR1 GTSNPN, CDR2 SVGIG (reference sequence). V dropped 0 bases and J dropped 2 bases, with 8 bases sitting between them. The chain's CDR3 is CAWSVTSGNQPQHF. CDR3 DNA: TGTGCCTGGAGTGTTACAAGCGGCAATCAGCCCCAGCATTTT.

The J gene is TRBJ2-3, the V gene TRBV11-3; no definite D call. The CDR3 sequence is 13 residues long. Looked up from germline, CDR1 is SGHNT and CDR2 is YENEEA. With 0 bases removed from V and 4 bases from J, the gap between germline ends came to 5 bases. The CDR3 nucleotides read TGTGCCAGCAGCTTAGAAGCCCCAGATACGCAGTATTTT. Amino acid sequence: CASSLEAPDTQYF.

This chain uses TRBV28 with TRBJ1-3; possibly TRBD1 for D (6 bases). The ends were cut back, 7 bases at V and 3 bases at J, with 16 bases in the middle. Germline-derived CDR1 and CDR2 are MDHEN and SYDVKM. This CDR3 has 15 residues. The CDR3 region is CASTTGYTGGNTIYF. The CDR3 region has the DNA TGTGCCAGCACCACAGGGTATACCGGTGGAAACACCATATATTTT.

About this clone itself: Other nucleotide sequences in the sample specify the same CDR3. The genes are TRBV29-1 and TRBJ1-2; a possible D gene is TRBD1 (5 bases). This CDR3 is built from 12 residues. The germline V and J ends were trimmed by 4 bases and 1 base, with 7 bases remaining between them. Germline V gene sequence: CDR1 SQVTM, CDR2 ANQGSEA. The CDR3 loop is CSVAGGNYGYTF. CDR3 sequence (DNA): TGCAGCGTTGCCGGGGGTAACTATGGCTACACCTTC.

The V call is TRBV21-1, the J call TRBJ1-2; no DNA check was done on the table's D call, TRBD1. TRBV21-1 is marked as a pseudogene. This CDR3 has 12 residues. The CDR3 sequence: CASSGHFWGYTF. In DNA form, the CDR3 reads TGTGCCAGCAGTGGACACTTTTGGGGCTACACCTTC.

CDR3 DNA: TGTGCCAGCAGCCCAGGACAGGGGAAGGATAACACCATATATTTT. Protein product: CASSPGQGKDNTIYF. This chain uses TRBV5-5 with TRBJ1-3; 9 positions match TRBD1. The CDR3 extends over 15 amino acids. V gave up 4 bases and J gave up 7 bases; unmatched junction bases: 9. Per the germline V gene, CDR1 is SGHKS and CDR2 is YYEKEE (reference sequence).

This clone was detected once. CDR3 residues: CASSVEGRGTETQYF. The CDR3 DNA sequence: TGTGCCAGCAGCGTAGAGGGCAGGGGTACGGAGACCCAGTACTTC. The chain couples TRBV9 to TRBJ2-5; D might be TRBD1 (6 bases). CDR3 length: 15 residues. Germline CDR1 reads SGDLS; CDR2 reads YYNGEE. V was pared by 0 bases and J by 5 bases, with 14 bases between.

The chain links TRBV24-1 to TRBJ2-1; TRBD2 agrees at 12 bases. Per germline, CDR1 KGHDR and CDR2 SFDVKD. V lost 4 bases, J lost 6 bases, and 3 bases stayed unmatched. The CDR3 is 15 amino acids. DNA for the CDR3: TGTGCCACCAGTGACCCGACTAGCGGGGGCAATGAGCAGTTCTTC. Residues: CATSDPTSGGNEQFF.

The J gene is TRBJ2-5, the V gene TRBV28; D is undetermined. The V end was cut by 2 bases, the J end by 2 bases, with 9 bases between. The CDR3 sequence is 14 residues long. The germline gives CDR1 MDHEN, CDR2 SYDVKM. Here the CDR3 reads CASSLGRVQETQYF. CDR3 nucleotides: TGTGCCAGCAGTTTAGGTCGAGTGCAAGAGACCCAGTACTTC. The full variable domain, completed using reference TRBV28 and TRBJ2-5, is DVKVTQSSRYLVKRTGEKVFLECVQDMDHENMFWYRQDPGLGLRLIYFSYDVKMKEKGDIPEGYSVSREKKERFSLILESASTNQTSMYLCASSLGRVQETQYFGPGTRLLVL.

The gene calls are TRBV11-3 and TRBJ2-3; 9 nucleotides agree with TRBD1. The CDR3 is 15 residues long. The germline V gene encodes CDR1 SGHNT and CDR2 YENEEA. V shed 4 bases and J 5 bases; nucleotides not matched to a gene: 7. The CDR3 region is CASSYRTGVGDTQYF. In nucleotides, the CDR3 is TGTGCCAGCAGCTACCGGACAGGGGTTGGAGATACGCAGTATTTT.

J is TRBJ1-5 and V is TRBV28; 9 nucleotides align to TRBD1. Germline CDR1 MDHEN, CDR2 SYDVKM. The CDR3 runs 15 residues. V shed 5 bases and J 5 bases; nucleotides not matched to a gene: 7. The CDR3 DNA follows: TGTGCCAGCAGTGCCTGGGGACAGGGCTATCAGCCCCAGCATTTT. Amino acids: CASSAWGQGYQPQHF.

CDR3 coding DNA: TGCGCCAGCAGCCTAGCTAGGAGCTCCTACAATGAGCAGTTCTTC. Protein sequence: CASSLARSSYNEQFF. The chain combines TRBV4-1 with TRBJ2-1; D unresolved. Looked up from germline, CDR1 is MGHRA and CDR2 is YSYEKL. There are 15 residues in the CDR3. Trimming took off 4 bases at V and 0 bases at J, with 10 bases between the two ends.

This sequence joins TRBV9 and TRBJ1-6, with a tentative D call TRBD1 (6 bases). Germline CDR1 SGDLS, CDR2 YYNGEE. V was cut by 3 bases and J by 6 bases, with 16 bases left in between. The CDR3 sequence is 16 residues long. This chain's CDR3 is CASSDPTLGGNSPLHF. The CDR3 nucleotides are TGTGCCAGCAGCGACCCGACCTTAGGGGGTAATTCACCCCTCCACTTT.

This chain connects TRBV6-2 or TRBV6-3 to TRBJ2-2; 8 positions agree with TRBD1. This CDR3 contains 15 residues. Germline lookup yields CDR1 MNHEY and CDR2 SVGEGT. Trimming at V came to 4 bases and at J to 3 bases, leaving 4 bases not matched to a gene. The CDR3 DNA reads TGTGCCAGCAGTTCCGGGACAGGAGACACCGGGGAGCTGTTTTTT. Translated: CASSSGTGDTGELFF.

The rearrangement links TRBV4-3 to TRBJ2-2; D gene uncertain. Germline V CDR1 and CDR2: LGHNA, YSLEER. Trimming pared 1 base from V and 0 bases from J, leaving 15 bases between. CDR3 length: 18 residues. The CDR3 DNA sequence: TGCGCCAGCAGCCAAGGCAACACAATAACAACGAACACCGGGGAGCTGTTTTTT. Protein: CASSQGNTITTNTGELFF.

The chain employs TRBV7-3 and TRBJ2-3; TRBD2 might be the D (7 bases). The germline V and J ends were trimmed by 5 bases and 1 base, with 16 bases remaining between them. The germline CDR1 and CDR2 sequences are SGHTA and FQGTGA. The CDR3 consists of 16 residues. Written as DNA, the CDR3 is TGTGCCAGCAGCCAACAAGCCGGGGGGCGCACAGATACGCAGTATTTT. Translated, it gives CASSQQAGGRTDTQYF.

The chain couples TRBV7-3 to TRBJ1-1; maybe TRBD1 (5 bases). Per germline, CDR1 SGHTA and CDR2 FQGTGA. V lost 1 base, J lost 11 bases, and 17 bases lay in between. This CDR3 spans 14 amino acids. The CDR3 sequence: CASSLNNGAGRAFF. The CDR3 DNA reads as TGTGCCAGCAGCTTAAACAACGGGGCAGGGAGGGCTTTCTTT. The whole variable domain, filled in from reference TRBV7-3 and TRBJ1-1, reads GAGVSQTPSNKVTEKGKYVELRCDPISGHTALYWYRQSLGQGPEFLIYFQGTGAADDSGLPNDRFFAVRPEGSVSTLKIQRTERGDSAVYLCASSLNNGAGRAFFGQGTRLTVV.

J is TRBJ1-2 and V is TRBV4-1; tentative D call: TRBD1 (6 bases). The length of the CDR3 is 16 residues. Trimming removed 1 base from V and 4 bases from J, with 16 bases in between. Germline values: CDR1 MGHRA, CDR2 YSYEKL. The CDR3 reads CASSQGDYRVLYGYTF. The DNA of the CDR3 is TGCGCCAGCAGCCAAGGCGATTACAGGGTACTCTATGGCTACACCTTC.

This sequence joins TRBV7-2 and TRBJ2-1; 7 nucleotides align to TRBD2. V shed 4 bases, J shed 2 bases, and the junction held 8 bases outside the gene matches. The germline CDR1 and CDR2 sequences are SGHTA and FQGNSA. This CDR3 comprises 16 residues. The CDR3, as DNA: TGTGCCAGCAGCTCACTCCCGGGAGGAACCTACAATGAGCAGTTCTTC. It is translated as CASSSLPGGTYNEQFF. Full variable domain (rest looked up from reference TRBV7-2 and TRBJ2-1): GAGVSQSPSNKVTEKGKDVELRCDPISGHTALYWYRQSLGQGLEFLIYFQGNSAPDKSGLPSDRFSAERTGGSVSTLTIQRTQQEDSAVYLCASSSLPGGTYNEQFFGPGTRLTVL.

The CDR3 DNA sequence: TGCGCCAGCAGCCAAGCCCGCAATGAGCAGTTCTTC. This codes for CASSQARNEQFF. The chain couples TRBV4-1 to TRBJ2-1; unclear D gene. Germline V CDR1 and CDR2: MGHRA, YSYEKL. The ends were cut back, 1 base at V and 6 bases at J, with 4 bases in the middle. This CDR3 is built from 12 residues.

The CDR3 spells CASSHQRGSTGELFF. CDR3 coding DNA: TGTGCCAGCAGCCACCAGCGGGGGAGCACCGGGGAGCTGTTTTTT. This chain uses TRBV7-2 with TRBJ2-2; TRBD2 agrees at 8 bases. Per the germline V gene, CDR1 is SGHTA and CDR2 is FQGNSA. Trimming at V came to 5 bases and at J to 4 bases, leaving 6 bases not matched to a gene. CDR3 length: 15 amino acids. The full variable domain, completed using reference TRBV7-2 and TRBJ2-2, is GAGVSQSPSNKVTEKGKDVELRCDPISGHTALYWYRQSLGQGLEFLIYFQGNSAPDKSGLPSDRFSAERTGGSVSTLTIQRTQQEDSAVYLCASSHQRGSTGELFFGEGSRLTVL.

The chain links TRBV28 to TRBJ2-1; 10 positions match TRBD1. The trim removed 5 bases at V and 6 bases at J, leaving 7 bases unmatched. Germline V CDR1 and CDR2: MDHEN, SYDVKM. The CDR3 length is 15 residues. The CDR3 sequence is CASSLDRGQGNEQFF. The CDR3 region has the DNA TGTGCCAGCAGTCTCGACAGGGGGCAAGGCAATGAGCAGTTCTTC.

The chain has TRBV29-1 and TRBJ1-2; 8 bases are shared with TRBD1. Germline V CDR1 and CDR2: SQVTM, ANQGSEA. This CDR3 has 15 amino acids. The junction had 16 bases not matched to a gene; V was cut back by 7 bases and J by 6 bases. CDR3 sequence reads: CSGGDRGPGNHGYTF. Here the CDR3 DNA reads TGCAGCGGGGGAGACAGGGGCCCTGGAAACCATGGCTACACCTTC.

The chain links TRBV4-3 to TRBJ2-1, with 10 bases identical to TRBD2. This CDR3 contains 15 residues. From germline, CDR1 is LGHNA and CDR2 YSLEER. With V trimmed by 1 base and J by 11 bases, 8 bases remained unmatched. The CDR3 is CASSQGVAGGPKQFF. The CDR3 DNA is TGCGCCAGCAGCCAAGGGGTAGCGGGAGGCCCGAAGCAGTTCTTC.

The genes are TRBV19 and TRBJ1-6, with D hard to call. Germline V CDR1 and CDR2: LNHDA, SQIVND (reference sequence). CDR3 length: 14 amino acids. V shed 3 bases and J shed 4 bases, with 7 bases lying between them. CDR3 in DNA: TGTGCCAGTAGTATCCGGGATTATAATTCACCCCTCCACTTT. Translated, it gives CASSIRDYNSPLHF.

The chain combines TRBV20-1 with TRBJ2-7; TRBD1 agrees at 7 bases. Germline V gene data show CDR1 as DFQATT and CDR2 as SNEGSKA (reference sequence). This CDR3 spans 11 amino acids. The CDR3 protein is CSGQVTYEQYF. The DNA of the CDR3 is TGCAGCGGACAGGTGACCTACGAGCAGTACTTC.

The rearrangement uses TRBV6-2 or TRBV6-3 and TRBJ1-5; unclear D gene. Per germline, CDR1 MNHEY and CDR2 SVGEGT. V was cut by 0 bases and J by 0 bases, with 6 bases left in between. The CDR3 covers 15 residues. The CDR3 loop is CASSYSQNSNQPQHF. In DNA, the CDR3 is TGTGCCAGCAGTTACTCGCAGAATAGCAATCAGCCCCAGCATTTT.

This chain uses TRBV3-1 (or the pseudogene TRBV3-2) with TRBJ1-5, with D maybe TRBD1 (6 bases). The V end was cut by 1 base, the J end by 6 bases, with 16 bases between. This CDR3 has 16 amino acids. CDR1 is LGHDT and CDR2 is YNNKEL in the germline V gene (reference sequence). The CDR3 bases are TGTGCCAGCAGCCAAGGAGGCAGGGGTGGATTTCAGCCCCAGCATTTT. Translation gives CASSQGGRGGFQPQHF.